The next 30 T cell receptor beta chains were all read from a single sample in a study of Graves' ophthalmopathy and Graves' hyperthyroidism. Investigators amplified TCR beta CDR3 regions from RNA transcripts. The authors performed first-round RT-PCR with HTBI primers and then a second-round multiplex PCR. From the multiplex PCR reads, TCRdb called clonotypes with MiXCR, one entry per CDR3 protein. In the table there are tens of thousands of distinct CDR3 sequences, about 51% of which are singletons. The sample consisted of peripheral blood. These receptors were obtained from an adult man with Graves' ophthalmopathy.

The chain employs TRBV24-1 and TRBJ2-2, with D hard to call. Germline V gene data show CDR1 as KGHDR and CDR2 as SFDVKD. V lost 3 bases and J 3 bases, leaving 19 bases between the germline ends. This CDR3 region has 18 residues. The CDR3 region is CATSDPGSKVGYTGELFF. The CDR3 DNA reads TGTGCCACCAGTGATCCCGGGTCTAAGGTGGGGTACACCGGGGAGCTGTTTTTT.

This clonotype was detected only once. Written as DNA, the CDR3 is TGTGCCACCAGTGACCCAGGGGGAATTGATGGCTACACCTTC. Protein: CATSDPGGIDGYTF. This chain uses TRBV24-1 with TRBJ1-2; TRBD1 matches at 7 bases. The CDR3 totals 14 residues. The V gene's germline CDR1 is KGHDR and CDR2 SFDVKD. Trimming at V came to 4 bases and at J to 6 bases, leaving 7 bases not matched to a gene.

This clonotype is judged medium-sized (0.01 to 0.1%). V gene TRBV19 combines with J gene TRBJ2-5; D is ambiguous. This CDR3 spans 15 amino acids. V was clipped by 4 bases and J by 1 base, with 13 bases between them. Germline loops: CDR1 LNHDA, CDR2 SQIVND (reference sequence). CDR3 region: CASSTSTVPQETQYF. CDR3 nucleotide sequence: TGTGCCAGTAGTACTTCAACCGTTCCCCAAGAGACCCAGTACTTC.

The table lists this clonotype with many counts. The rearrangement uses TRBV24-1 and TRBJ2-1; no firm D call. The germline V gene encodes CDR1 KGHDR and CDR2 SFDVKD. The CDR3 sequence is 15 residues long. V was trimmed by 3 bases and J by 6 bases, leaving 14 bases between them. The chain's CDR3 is CATSDGPARPNEQFF. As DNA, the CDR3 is TGTGCCACCAGTGATGGGCCAGCGAGGCCCAATGAGCAGTTCTTC.

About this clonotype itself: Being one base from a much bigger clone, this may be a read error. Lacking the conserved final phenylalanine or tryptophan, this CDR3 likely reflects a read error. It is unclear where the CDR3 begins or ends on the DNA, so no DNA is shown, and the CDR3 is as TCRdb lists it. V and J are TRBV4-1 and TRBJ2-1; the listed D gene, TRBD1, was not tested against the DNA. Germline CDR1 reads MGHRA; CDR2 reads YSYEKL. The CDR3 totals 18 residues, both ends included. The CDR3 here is CASSITLLGDPSNEQEFL.

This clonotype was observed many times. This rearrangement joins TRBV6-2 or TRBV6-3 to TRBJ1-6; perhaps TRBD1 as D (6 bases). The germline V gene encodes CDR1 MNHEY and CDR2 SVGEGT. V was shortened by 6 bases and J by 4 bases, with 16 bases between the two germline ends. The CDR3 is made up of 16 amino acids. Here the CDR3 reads CASRRKMTGYNSPLHF. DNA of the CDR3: TGTGCCAGCAGACGGAAGATGACAGGATATAATTCACCCCTCCACTTT.

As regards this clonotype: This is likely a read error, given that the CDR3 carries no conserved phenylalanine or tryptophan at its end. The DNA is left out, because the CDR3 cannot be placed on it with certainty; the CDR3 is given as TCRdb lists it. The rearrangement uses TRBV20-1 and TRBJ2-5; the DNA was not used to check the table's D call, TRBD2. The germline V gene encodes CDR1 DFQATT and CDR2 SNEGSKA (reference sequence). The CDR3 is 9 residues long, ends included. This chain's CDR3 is CSARDKIIA.

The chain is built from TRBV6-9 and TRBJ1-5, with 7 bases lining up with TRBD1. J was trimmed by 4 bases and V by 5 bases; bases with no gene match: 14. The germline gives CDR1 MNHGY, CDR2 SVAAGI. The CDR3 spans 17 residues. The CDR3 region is CASSEAETGPLNQPQHF. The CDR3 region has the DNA TGTGCCAGCAGTGAAGCCGAGACAGGGCCCCTTAATCAGCCCCAGCATTTT.

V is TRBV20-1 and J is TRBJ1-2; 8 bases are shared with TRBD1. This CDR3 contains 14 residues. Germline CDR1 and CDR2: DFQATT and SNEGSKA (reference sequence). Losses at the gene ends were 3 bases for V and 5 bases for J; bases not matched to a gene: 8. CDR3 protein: CSARGDRIEYGYTF. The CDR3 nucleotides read TGCAGTGCTAGGGGGGACAGGATTGAGTATGGCTACACCTTC.

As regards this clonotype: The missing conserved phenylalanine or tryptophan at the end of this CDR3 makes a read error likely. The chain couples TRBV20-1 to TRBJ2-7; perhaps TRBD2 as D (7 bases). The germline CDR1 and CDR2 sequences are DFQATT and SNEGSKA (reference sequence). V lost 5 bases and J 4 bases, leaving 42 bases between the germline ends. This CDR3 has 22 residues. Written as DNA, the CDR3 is TGCAGTGCTCCAATCGAAGGGGCGGGCCGGGGGGCGTCTGTGGGGGAACTTTACGAGCAGTACCTC. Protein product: CSAPIEGAGRGASVGELYEQYL.

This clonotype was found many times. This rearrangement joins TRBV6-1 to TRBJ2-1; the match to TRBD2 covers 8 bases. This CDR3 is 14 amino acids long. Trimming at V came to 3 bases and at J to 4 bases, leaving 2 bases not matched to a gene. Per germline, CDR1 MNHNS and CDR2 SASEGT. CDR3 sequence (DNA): TGTGCCAGCAGTGAGAGCGGGGGTTACAATGAGCAGTTCTTC. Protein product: CASSESGGYNEQFF.

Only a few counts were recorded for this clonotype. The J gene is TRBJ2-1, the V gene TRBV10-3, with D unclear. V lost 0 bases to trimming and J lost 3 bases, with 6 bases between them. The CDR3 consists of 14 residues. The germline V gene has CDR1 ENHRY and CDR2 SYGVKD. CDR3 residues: CAISESSSYNEQFF. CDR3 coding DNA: TGTGCCATCAGTGAGTCGAGTAGCTACAATGAGCAGTTCTTC.

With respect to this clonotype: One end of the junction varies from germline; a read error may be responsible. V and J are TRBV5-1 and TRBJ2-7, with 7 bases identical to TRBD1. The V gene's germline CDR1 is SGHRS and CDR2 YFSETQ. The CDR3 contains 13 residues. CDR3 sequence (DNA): TGTGCCAGCAGCACCAGGGGGACCTACGAGCAGTACTTC. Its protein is CASSTRGTYEQYF.

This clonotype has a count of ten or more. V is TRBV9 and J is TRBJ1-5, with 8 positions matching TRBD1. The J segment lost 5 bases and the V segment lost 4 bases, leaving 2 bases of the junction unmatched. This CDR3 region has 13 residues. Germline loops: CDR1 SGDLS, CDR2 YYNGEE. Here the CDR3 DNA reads TGTGCCAGCAGCCAGACAGGGGATCAGCCCCAGCATTTT. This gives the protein CASSQTGDQPQHF.

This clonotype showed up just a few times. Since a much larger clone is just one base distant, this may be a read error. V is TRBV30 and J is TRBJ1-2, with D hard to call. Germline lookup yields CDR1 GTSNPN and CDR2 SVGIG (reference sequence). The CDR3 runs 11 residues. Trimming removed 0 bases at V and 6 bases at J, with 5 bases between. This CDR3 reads CAWSVSHGYTF. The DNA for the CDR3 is TGTGCCTGGAGTGTCAGCCATGGCTACACCTTC.

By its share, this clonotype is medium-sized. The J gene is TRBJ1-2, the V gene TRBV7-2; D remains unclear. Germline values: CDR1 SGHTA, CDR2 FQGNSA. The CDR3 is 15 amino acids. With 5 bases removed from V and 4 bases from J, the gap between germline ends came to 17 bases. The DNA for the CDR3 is TGTGCCAGCAGCGATCGGGTTGAGGGTTCCTATGGCTACACCTTC. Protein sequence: CASSDRVEGSYGYTF.

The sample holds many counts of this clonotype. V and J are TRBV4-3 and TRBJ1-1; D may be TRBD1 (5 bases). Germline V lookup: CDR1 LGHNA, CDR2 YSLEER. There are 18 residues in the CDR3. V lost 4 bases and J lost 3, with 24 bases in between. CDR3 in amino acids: CASSPHSLGREFYTEAFF. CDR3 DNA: TGCGCCAGCAGCCCACACAGCCTGGGACGGGAGTTTTACACTGAAGCTTTCTTT.

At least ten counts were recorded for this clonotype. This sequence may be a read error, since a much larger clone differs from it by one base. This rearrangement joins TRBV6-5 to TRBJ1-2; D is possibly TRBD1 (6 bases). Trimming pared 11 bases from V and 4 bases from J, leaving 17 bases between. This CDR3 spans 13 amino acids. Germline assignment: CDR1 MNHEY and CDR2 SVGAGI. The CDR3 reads CACADSGAYGYTF. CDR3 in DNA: TGTGCCTGCGCAGATTCAGGGGCCTATGGCTACACCTTC.

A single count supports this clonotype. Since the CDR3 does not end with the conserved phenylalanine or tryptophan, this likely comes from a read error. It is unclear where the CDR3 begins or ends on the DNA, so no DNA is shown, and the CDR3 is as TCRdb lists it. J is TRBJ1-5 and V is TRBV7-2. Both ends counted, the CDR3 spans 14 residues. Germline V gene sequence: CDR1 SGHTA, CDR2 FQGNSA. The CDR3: CASSLAHSNQPQHL.

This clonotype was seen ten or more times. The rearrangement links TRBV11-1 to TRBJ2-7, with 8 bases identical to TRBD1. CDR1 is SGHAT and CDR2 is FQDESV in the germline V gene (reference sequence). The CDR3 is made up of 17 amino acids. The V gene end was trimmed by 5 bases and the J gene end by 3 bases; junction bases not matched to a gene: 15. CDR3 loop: CASSHRTGPSPIYEQYV. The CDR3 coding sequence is TGTGCCAGCAGCCACAGGACAGGGCCCTCCCCTATCTACGAGCAGTACGTC.

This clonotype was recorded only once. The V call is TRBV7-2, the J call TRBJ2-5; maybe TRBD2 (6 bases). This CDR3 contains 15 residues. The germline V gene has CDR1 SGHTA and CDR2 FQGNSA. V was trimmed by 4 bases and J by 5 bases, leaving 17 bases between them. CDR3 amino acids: CASSSHRIAGETQYF. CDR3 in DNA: TGTGCCAGCAGCTCCCATAGGATCGCGGGGGAGACCCAGTACTTC.

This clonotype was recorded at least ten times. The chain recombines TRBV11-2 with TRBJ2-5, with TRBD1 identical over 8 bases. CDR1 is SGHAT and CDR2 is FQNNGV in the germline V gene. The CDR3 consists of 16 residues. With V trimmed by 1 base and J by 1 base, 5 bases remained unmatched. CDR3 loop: CASSLGPGTGQETQYF. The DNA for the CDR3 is TGTGCCAGCAGCTTAGGGCCAGGGACAGGCCAAGAGACCCAGTACTTC.

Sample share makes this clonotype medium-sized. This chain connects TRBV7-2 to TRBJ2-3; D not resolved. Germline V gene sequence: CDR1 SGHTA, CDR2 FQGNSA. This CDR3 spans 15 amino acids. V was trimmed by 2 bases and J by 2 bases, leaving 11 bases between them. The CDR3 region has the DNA TGTGCCAGCAGCTTATCCGTCTCCGTCACAGATACGCAGTATTTT. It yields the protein CASSLSVSVTDTQYF.

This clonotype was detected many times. This chain's CDR3 is CASSTVAGGPGDIREQYF. The CDR3 DNA sequence: TGTGCCAGCAGCACAGTAGCGGGAGGGCCCGGGGATATACGCGAGCAGTACTTC. The V and J genes are TRBV28 and TRBJ2-7; 11 nucleotides line up with TRBD2. Germline CDR1 is MDHEN and CDR2 is SYDVKM. The CDR3 has 18 amino acids. The trim removed 6 bases at V and 6 bases at J, leaving 19 bases unmatched.

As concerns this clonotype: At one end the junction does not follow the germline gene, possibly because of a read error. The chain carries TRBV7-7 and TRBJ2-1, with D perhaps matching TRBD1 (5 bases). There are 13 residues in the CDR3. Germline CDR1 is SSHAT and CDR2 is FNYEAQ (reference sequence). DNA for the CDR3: TGTGCTAGCAGCTTAAAGGGGTCAGTCGAGCAGTTCTTC. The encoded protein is CASSLKGSVEQFF.

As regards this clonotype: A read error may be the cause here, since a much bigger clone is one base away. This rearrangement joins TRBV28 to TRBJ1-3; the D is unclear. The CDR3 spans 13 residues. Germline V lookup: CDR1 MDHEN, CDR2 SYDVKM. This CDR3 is CASSFFSGNTIHF. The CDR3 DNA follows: TGTGCCAGCAGTTTTTTCTCTGGAAACACCATACATTTT. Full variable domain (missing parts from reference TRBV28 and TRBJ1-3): DVKVTQSSRYLVKRTGEKVFLECVQDMDHENMFWYRQDPGLGLRLIYFSYDVKMKEKGDIPEGYSVSREKKERFSLILESASTNQTSMYLCASSFFSGNTIHFGEGSWLTVV.

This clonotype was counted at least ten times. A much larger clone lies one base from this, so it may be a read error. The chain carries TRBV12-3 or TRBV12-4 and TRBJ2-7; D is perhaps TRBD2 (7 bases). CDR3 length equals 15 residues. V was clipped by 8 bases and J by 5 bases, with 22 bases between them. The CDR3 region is CASGRGATYRDEQYV. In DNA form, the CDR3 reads TGTGCCAGCGGGAGGGGGGCCACGTATCGGGACGAGCAGTACGTC.

DNA for the CDR3: TGTGCCAGCAGCCCGACTACATTGAACACTGAAGCTTTCTTT. Translation: CASSPTTLNTEAFF. The J gene is TRBJ1-1, the V gene TRBV5-5, with D unclear. The CDR3 has 14 amino acids. CDR1 and CDR2 from the germline V gene are SGHKS and YYEKEE (reference sequence). V shed 4 bases and J shed 0 bases, with 10 bases lying between them.

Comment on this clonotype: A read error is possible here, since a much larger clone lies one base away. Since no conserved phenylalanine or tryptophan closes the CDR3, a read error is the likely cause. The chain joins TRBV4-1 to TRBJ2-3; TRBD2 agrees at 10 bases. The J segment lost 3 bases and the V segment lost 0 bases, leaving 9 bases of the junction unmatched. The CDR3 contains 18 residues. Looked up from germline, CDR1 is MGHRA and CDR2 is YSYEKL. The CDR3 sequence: CASSQEGPSGGVTDTQYC. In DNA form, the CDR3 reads TGCGCCAGCAGCCAAGAGGGGCCTAGCGGGGGAGTTACAGATACGCAGTATTGT.

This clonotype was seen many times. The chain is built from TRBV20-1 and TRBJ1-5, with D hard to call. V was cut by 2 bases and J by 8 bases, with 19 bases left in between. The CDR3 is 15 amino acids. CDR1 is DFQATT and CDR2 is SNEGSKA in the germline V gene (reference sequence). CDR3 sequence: CSARRDNELVEPQHF. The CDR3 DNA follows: TGCAGTGCTAGAAGAGATAACGAGCTCGTGGAGCCCCAGCATTTT.